These 25 T cell receptor beta chains were all obtained from the same sample, sequenced in a study of spatial heterogeneity in lung cancer. Findings of the study overall: Counts of expanded intratumoral alpha and beta TCRs tracked tumor mutation counts.

Which antigens these TCRs recognize remains unknown. TCRdb fed the 5' RACE reads into MiXCR, producing one record per CDR3 protein. The table lists around 9,300 distinct CDR3 sequences, approximately 5.5% of them singletons. Time point reported: sample taken at primary tumor resection. The source was lung tumor tissue, collected at surgery. These receptors all stem from a female donor with early-stage non-small cell lung cancer.

This clonotype was detected many times. The chain links TRBV6-1 to TRBJ2-3; D is uncertain. This CDR3 contains 15 residues. CDR1 and CDR2 (germline): MNHNS, SASEGT. Trimming cost V 6 bases and J 5 bases, with 18 bases left between them. CDR3 bases: TGTGCCAGCAGAAGTATCCCATCGGTAGGAGATACGCAGTATTTT. Its protein is CASRSIPSVGDTQYF.

This clonotype was seen at least ten times. The chain employs TRBV7-9 and TRBJ2-5, with 15 bases fitting TRBD2. The V gene's germline CDR1 is SEHNR and CDR2 FQNEAQ (reference sequence). V lost 5 bases and J lost 1; bases outside the gene matches: 5. This CDR3 region has 17 residues. CDR3 sequence reads: CASSVGTSGGIQETQYF. DNA for the CDR3: TGTGCCAGCAGCGTGGGGACTAGCGGGGGGATCCAAGAGACCCAGTACTTC. Based on the CDR3 plus reference TRBV7-9 and TRBJ2-5, the full variable domain is DTGVSQNPRHKITKRGQNVTFRCDPISEHNRLYWYRQTLGQGPEFLTYFQNEAQLEKSRLLSDRFSAERPKGSFSTLEIQRTEQGDSAMYLCASSVGTSGGIQETQYFGPGTRLLVL.

This clonotype was seen at least ten times. V gene TRBV5-6 combines with J gene TRBJ2-1; D uncertain. V lost 4 bases, J lost 7 bases, and 9 bases lay in between. The CDR3 totals 12 residues. CDR1 is SGHDT, CDR2 YYEEEE, per germline. In nucleotides, the CDR3 is TGTGCCAGCAGCCCCGACTCGAATGAGCAGTTCTTC. Translating gives CASSPDSNEQFF. Variable domain in full (rest from reference TRBV5-6 and TRBJ2-1): DAGVTQSPTHLIKTRGQQVTLRCSPKSGHDTVSWYQQALGQGPQFIFQYYEEEERQRGNFPDRFSGHQFPNYSSELNVNALLLGDSALYLCASSPDSNEQFFGPGTRLTVL.

This clonotype was observed a handful of times. The chain carries TRBV3-1 and TRBJ1-5, with D hard to call. Trimming removed 1 base at V and 1 base at J, with 5 bases between. CDR3 length: 14 residues. Germline assignment: CDR1 LGHDT and CDR2 YNNKEL (reference sequence). The CDR3 sequence is CASSQGASNQPQHF. CDR3 DNA: TGTGCCAGCAGCCAAGGGGCAAGCAATCAGCCCCAGCATTTT.

This clonotype was seen many times. V usage is TRBV29-1 and J usage is TRBJ2-3; D is ambiguous. The CDR3 sequence is 10 residues long. In germline, CDR1 is SQVTM, CDR2 ANQGSEA. V shed 6 bases and J shed 3 bases, with 4 bases lying between them. The CDR3 protein is CSVGTDTQYF. Here the CDR3 DNA reads TGCAGCGTGGGGACAGATACGCAGTATTTT.

This clonotype was seen at least ten times. The chain uses TRBV7-2 and TRBJ2-7, with D unresolved. Germline V CDR1 and CDR2: SGHTA, FQGNSA. V was clipped by 2 bases and J by 3 bases, with 8 bases between them. This CDR3 is 13 amino acids long. The CDR3 loop reads CASSLWAHYEQYF. As DNA, the CDR3 is TGTGCCAGCAGCTTATGGGCCCACTACGAGCAGTACTTC.

This clonotype counts as medium-sized. The V call is TRBV29-1, the J call TRBJ2-2; D tentatively fits TRBD1 or TRBD2 (5 bases each). V lost 5 bases to trimming and J lost 5 bases, with 18 bases between them. This CDR3 contains 15 residues. Per germline, CDR1 SQVTM and CDR2 ANQGSEA. The CDR3 sequence is CSVMGTVKGTGELFF. The DNA for the CDR3 is TGCAGCGTTATGGGGACGGTTAAGGGAACCGGGGAGCTGTTTTTT.

The table lists this clonotype with many counts. This chain links TRBV6-2 or TRBV6-3 with TRBJ1-5; D unclear. V shed 5 bases and J shed 3 bases, with 11 bases lying between them. CDR1 and CDR2 (germline): MNHEY, SVGEGT. The CDR3 length is 14 residues. CDR3 sequence reads: CASSMNQNNQPQHF. CDR3 coding DNA: TGTGCCAGCAGTATGAACCAGAACAATCAGCCCCAGCATTTT.

This clonotype was picked up many times. The chain combines TRBV11-2 with TRBJ2-3; 14 nucleotides line up with TRBD2. J gave up 7 bases and V 5 bases, and 5 bases lay outside the gene matches. The CDR3 is 15 residues long. From germline, CDR1 is SGHAT and CDR2 FQNNGV. The CDR3 DNA reads as TGTGCCAGCAGCGCGGGACTAGCGGGAGCAAATACGCAGTATTTT. Encoded protein: CASSAGLAGANTQYF.

The gene calls are TRBV18 and TRBJ2-1; 8 positions match TRBD2. Germline V gene lookup returns CDR1 KGHSH and CDR2 LQKENI. This CDR3 region has 12 residues. The DNA for the CDR3 is TGTGCTGCGGGGGGAGCTTACAATGAGCAGTTCTTC. It translates to CAAGGAYNEQFF.

The chain links TRBV29-1 to TRBJ1-2, with unresolved D. CDR1 and CDR2 (germline): SQVTM, ANQGSEA. CDR3 length: 11 amino acids. V was cut by 3 bases and J by 9 bases, with 11 bases left in between. The CDR3 coding sequence is TGCAGCGTTGACCGCGGTTATAGCTACACCTTC. This translates into CSVDRGYSYTF.

This clonotype was seen repeatedly, ten times or more. The chain carries TRBV29-1 and TRBJ1-1; D possibly corresponds to TRBD1 (5 bases). V was pared by 6 bases and J by 6 bases, with 8 bases between. This CDR3 is 10 amino acids long. From germline, CDR1 is SQVTM and CDR2 ANQGSEA. The CDR3 protein is CSVGTAEAFF. The CDR3 DNA follows: TGCAGCGTCGGGACCGCTGAAGCTTTCTTT.

Ten or more counts support this clonotype. The chain carries TRBV11-2 and TRBJ2-1; tentative D call: TRBD2 (6 bases). V was cut by 5 bases and J by 5 bases, with 16 bases left in between. The length of the CDR3 is 15 residues. Germline values: CDR1 SGHAT, CDR2 FQNNGV. The CDR3 sequence: CASSPTGVSDNEQFF. CDR3 in DNA: TGTGCCAGCAGCCCGACGGGGGTGAGCGACAATGAGCAGTTCTTC.

This clonotype has at least ten counts. The chain employs TRBV6-6 and TRBJ2-1, with TRBD2 identical over 13 bases. The junction had 6 bases not matched to a gene; V was cut back by 7 bases and J by 0 bases. Germline V gene data show CDR1 as MNHNY and CDR2 as SVGAGI (reference sequence). The CDR3 sequence is 17 residues long. The CDR3 loop reads CASKRTSGGNSYNEQFF. CDR3 sequence (DNA): TGTGCCAGCAAGAGGACTAGCGGGGGAAACTCCTACAATGAGCAGTTCTTC.

This sequence joins TRBV29-1 and TRBJ1-1; 7 nucleotides match TRBD1. The J segment lost 0 bases and the V segment lost 7 bases, leaving 5 bases of the junction unmatched. Germline values: CDR1 SQVTM, CDR2 ANQGSEA. The CDR3 is 13 residues long. The CDR3 coding sequence is TGCAGCGCCCAACAGGGGATGAACACTGAAGCTTTCTTT. It translates to CSAQQGMNTEAFF.

This clonotype was seen ten or more times. The J gene is TRBJ2-5, the V gene TRBV20-1; D gene uncertain. The CDR3 consists of 14 residues. Between the trimmed V and J ends, which lost 3 bases and 0 bases, there was a span of 11 bases. The germline V gene has CDR1 DFQATT and CDR2 SNEGSKA (reference sequence). The CDR3 loop is CSARRQPYQETQYF. The CDR3 bases are TGCAGTGCTAGGCGGCAGCCGTACCAAGAGACCCAGTACTTC.

This clonotype showed up many times. This rearrangement joins TRBV6-1 to TRBJ1-3, with D unclear. The CDR3 spans 13 residues. The germline V gene encodes CDR1 MNHNS and CDR2 SASEGT. Trimming removed 4 bases at V and 0 bases at J, with 4 bases between. CDR3 sequence reads: CASSGVSGNTIYF. The CDR3 DNA sequence: TGTGCCAGCAGTGGGGTCTCTGGAAACACCATATATTTT.

This clonotype was counted ten times or more. The chain has TRBV5-1 and TRBJ2-2; a weak D match, TRBD2 (6 bases). Trimming took 4 bases from V and 0 from J, leaving 16 bases between them. The CDR3 loop spans 17 amino acids. Germline assignment: CDR1 SGHRS and CDR2 YFSETQ. CDR3 in amino acids: CASSPREVSTNTGELFF. The DNA of the CDR3 is TGCGCCAGCAGCCCGAGGGAGGTTTCTACGAACACCGGGGAGCTGTTTTTT.

This clonotype was observed at least ten times. The chain employs TRBV7-6 and TRBJ2-2, with D possibly matching TRBD2 (6 bases). Germline CDR1 and CDR2: SGHVS and FNYEAQ. Trimming cost V 1 base and J 4 bases, with 13 bases left between them. The CDR3 sequence is 16 residues long. This CDR3 reads CASSLVPGVSTGELFF. Written as DNA, the CDR3 is TGTGCCAGCAGCTTAGTTCCGGGAGTGAGCACCGGGGAGCTGTTTTTT.

This clonotype was counted many times. This chain joins TRBV2 and TRBJ1-5; 7 nucleotides align to TRBD1. The CDR3 has 15 residues. Germline-derived CDR1 and CDR2 are SNHLY and FYNNEI. V was clipped by 3 bases and J by 2 bases; unmatched bases: 4. The CDR3 here is CASSENTGGNQPQHF. CDR3 sequence (DNA): TGTGCCAGCAGTGAGAATACAGGGGGCAATCAGCCCCAGCATTTT.

There are a few counts of this clonotype. The V and J genes are TRBV10-3 and TRBJ2-5; tentative D call: TRBD1 (7 bases). The germline V and J ends were trimmed by 3 bases and 2 bases, with 16 bases remaining between them. The CDR3 has 16 amino acids. Per germline, CDR1 ENHRY and CDR2 SYGVKD. The CDR3 reads CAISDVWAGGQETQYF. CDR3 DNA sequence: TGTGCCATCAGTGACGTTTGGGCAGGGGGGCAAGAGACCCAGTACTTC.

In its sample, this clonotype was seen many times. The rearrangement joins TRBV29-1 to TRBJ1-1; no clear D gene. Germline CDR1 and CDR2: SQVTM and ANQGSEA. Trimming took 7 bases from V and 1 from J, leaving 7 bases between them. The CDR3 is made up of 11 amino acids. CDR3 sequence: CSADGNTEAFF. As DNA, the CDR3 is TGCAGCGCAGACGGGAACACTGAAGCTTTCTTT.

This clonotype was seen many times. The chain uses TRBV18 and TRBJ2-5, with D unresolved. Germline V gives CDR1 KGHSH, CDR2 LQKENI. Deletions cut 3 bases from V and 4 bases from J, with 9 bases between. This CDR3 has 13 amino acids. The CDR3 region is CASSPAGLETQYF. CDR3 sequence (DNA): TGTGCCAGCTCACCGGCAGGATTAGAGACCCAGTACTTC.

This clonotype was seen at least ten times. V gene TRBV6-2 or TRBV6-3 combines with J gene TRBJ2-6; D remains ambiguous. CDR1 is MNHEY and CDR2 is SVGEGT in the germline V gene. CDR3 length: 17 residues. The germline V and J ends were trimmed by 2 bases and 0 bases, with 11 bases remaining between them. In DNA form, the CDR3 reads TGTGCCAGCAGTTACCACGGATACAGCTCTGGGGCCAACGTCCTGACTTTC. It yields the protein CASSYHGYSSGANVLTF.

This sequence joins TRBV2 and TRBJ1-5; TRBD1 matches 8 bases. CDR1 is SNHLY and CDR2 is FYNNEI in the germline V gene. The CDR3 totals 16 residues. The J segment lost 6 bases and the V segment lost 0 bases, leaving 7 bases of the junction unmatched. CDR3 region: CASSEARQGAGQPQHF. The CDR3 DNA reads TGTGCCAGCAGTGAAGCGCGGCAGGGGGCGGGTCAGCCCCAGCATTTT.